The rows below give T cell receptor beta chains drawn from one sample of a study of OX40 agonist ivuxolimab in advanced cancers. TCRdb keeps only in-frame clones here, not all; method: immunoSEQ multiplex PCR. The profile shows about 41,000 clones, approximately 78% of them singletons. This specimen was CD4+ or CD8+ T cells sorted from blood, taken in a trial of the OX40 agonist ivuxolimab. The receptors here all came from an adult with an advanced solid tumor such as melanoma, head and neck, liver or kidney cancer. Both conserved end residues are part of each CDR3. D genes are given only for firm matches. Some rows mark clone size as missing; the rest say once, few, many or name a class of expanded clone.

j_call	cdr3_length	clone_size	d_call	v_call	cdr3_aa	cdr3_nt
TRBJ1-1	13	NA	NA	TRBV5-1	CASSLRATTEAFF	TGCGCCAGCAGCTTAAGGGCAACCACTGAAGCTTTCTTT
TRBJ1-1	15	NA	NA	TRBV19	CASSAEPETGTEAFF	TGTGCCAGTAGTGCAGAGCCCGAAACAGGGACTGAAGCTTTCTTT
TRBJ2-1	16	NA	TRBD2	TRBV7-9	CASSFYGGSANNEQFF	TGTGCCAGCAGCTTTTACGGCGGGAGTGCAAACAATGAGCAGTTCTTC
TRBJ2-5	15	few	TRBD2	TRBV5-4	CASSTGTSGMVTQYF	TGTGCCAGCAGCACTGGGACTAGCGGGATGGTGACCCAGTACTTC
TRBJ1-5	16	NA	TRBD1	TRBV5-1	CASSLAGQGAGQPQHF	TGCGCCAGCAGCTTGGCGGGACAGGGGGCCGGTCAGCCCCAGCATTTT
TRBJ2-1	16	NA	NA	TRBV30	CAWKHGQDASYNEQFF	TGTGCCTGGAAACACGGGCAGGACGCCTCCTACAATGAGCAGTTCTTC
TRBJ2-3	17	NA	NA	TRBV7-2	CASSPEWGGPSTDTQYF	TGTGCCAGCAGCCCCGAATGGGGGGGCCCAAGCACAGATACGCAGTATTTT
TRBJ2-1	14	few	TRBD2	TRBV10-3	CAIREGLASGEQFF	TGTGCCATCAGGGAGGGACTAGCCAGTGGTGAGCAGTTCTTC
TRBJ2-2	11	NA	NA	TRBV28	CASSLNYELFF	TGTGCCAGCAGTTTAAATTACGAGCTGTTTTTT
TRBJ2-1	11	NA	NA	TRBV7-2	CASSFYNEQFF	TGTGCCAGCAGCTTTTACAATGAGCAGTTCTTC
TRBJ2-7	14	NA	TRBD1	TRBV30	CAWSVGTGVYEQYF	TGTGCCTGGAGTGTAGGGACAGGTGTCTACGAGCAGTACTTC
TRBJ1-2	12	NA	NA	TRBV23-1	CASSHHRVGYTF	TGCGCCAGCAGTCACCACAGGGTTGGCTACACCTTC
TRBJ2-1	20	NA	NA	TRBV5-4	CASRGRSPFNRDGSYNEQFF	TGTGCCAGTAGGGGAAGGAGTCCCTTTAACCGGGACGGGTCCTACAATGAGCAGTTCTTC
TRBJ1-5	13	NA	NA	TRBV19	CASSRPDLRPQHF	TGTGCCAGTAGTCGACCCGACCTGAGGCCCCAGCATTTT
TRBJ2-3	13	NA	NA	TRBV5-4	CASSFFRGDTQYF	TGTGCCAGCAGCTTTTTCAGAGGGGATACGCAGTATTTT
TRBJ2-1	15	NA	NA	TRBV4-3	CASSQDWRPYNEQFF	TGCGCCAGCAGCCAAGACTGGAGACCCTACAATGAGCAGTTCTTC
TRBJ1-5	13	NA	NA	TRBV15	CATSRDAYQPQHF	TGTGCCACCAGCAGAGATGCCTATCAGCCCCAGCATTTT
TRBJ2-5	12	NA	NA	TRBV29-1	CSARPGRETQYF	TGCAGCGCCCGGCCGGGACGTGAGACCCAGTACTTC
TRBJ2-1	17	NA	TRBD2	TRBV14	CASSQWGGLAGKNEQFF	TGTGCCAGCAGCCAATGGGGAGGACTAGCGGGAAAGAATGAGCAGTTCTTC
TRBJ1-5	15	NA	NA	TRBV7-8	CASSLEGTSYQPQHF	TGTGCCAGCAGCTTAGAGGGAACCAGCTATCAGCCCCAGCATTTT
TRBJ2-7	17	NA	TRBD2	TRBV4-1	CASSQDLTSGRNGEQYF	TGCGCCAGCAGCCAAGATCTAACTAGCGGGAGAAATGGCGAGCAGTACTTC
TRBJ1-1	14	NA	NA	TRBV5-4	CASSLRGRTTEAFF	TGTGCCAGCAGCTTGAGAGGGCGGACAACTGAAGCTTTCTTT
TRBJ1-2	14	NA	TRBD1	TRBV18	CASSPGQGNYGYTF	TGTGCCAGCTCACCCGGACAGGGCAATTATGGCTACACCTTC
TRBJ1-2	13	NA	NA	TRBV9	CASSVDRLQGYTF	TGTGCCAGCAGCGTAGACAGGCTTCAGGGCTACACCTTC
TRBJ1-5	14	NA	TRBD1	TRBV2	CASSNDRGYQPQHF	TGTGCCAGCAGTAACGACAGGGGGTATCAGCCCCAGCATTTT
TRBJ2-3	15	NA	TRBD2	TRBV13	CASSSTAGDSDTQYF	TGTGCCAGCAGCTCGACCGCGGGAGATTCAGATACGCAGTATTTT
TRBJ2-5	16	NA	TRBD2	TRBV4-2	CASSQDIGRARETQYF	TGTGCCAGCAGCCAAGATATCGGGAGGGCCCGAGAGACCCAGTACTTC
TRBJ2-1	15	NA	NA	TRBV18	CASSPAQTLYNEQFF	TGTGCCAGCTCACCAGCCCAGACCCTCTACAATGAGCAGTTCTTC
TRBJ2-3	14	few	NA	TRBV7-9	CASSLAEGGDTQYF	TGTGCCAGCAGCTTAGCGGAAGGAGGAGATACGCAGTATTTT
TRBJ1-5	14	few	NA	TRBV2	CASCPSGRYQPQHF	TGTGCCAGCTGTCCCTCAGGGAGATATCAGCCCCAGCATTTT
TRBJ2-1	16	NA	TRBD2	TRBV27	CASTLMGLAEYNEQFF	TGTGCCAGCACCCTCATGGGTCTAGCGGAGTACAATGAGCAGTTCTTC
TRBJ1-2	15	NA	NA	TRBV7-9	CASSTPPGRIYGYTF	TGTGCCAGCAGCACACCCCCGGGACGGATTTATGGCTACACCTTC
TRBJ2-4	14	once	NA	TRBV5-1	CASSLGQFIDIQYF	TGCGCCAGCAGCTTGGGACAGTTTATCGACATTCAGTACTTC
TRBJ1-5	12	NA	NA	TRBV7-6	CASSLEVQPQHF	TGTGCCAGCAGCTTAGAGGTTCAGCCCCAGCATTTT
TRBJ1-1	12	once	NA	TRBV7-9	CASSRADTEAFF	TGTGCCAGCAGCCGGGCGGACACTGAAGCTTTCTTT
TRBJ2-7	14	NA	NA	TRBV5-8	CASSRDRLSYEQYF	TGTGCCAGCAGCCGTGACAGGCTATCCTACGAGCAGTACTTC
TRBJ2-7	16	NA	TRBD2	TRBV12-5	CASGLVPAGVTYEQYF	TGTGCTAGTGGTTTGGTACCAGCGGGAGTGACCTACGAGCAGTACTTC
TRBJ2-5	15	NA	NA	TRBV4-3	CASSQKGVVGETQYF	TGCGCCAGCAGCCAGAAGGGGGTGGTTGGAGAGACCCAGTACTTC
TRBJ1-4	14	NA	NA	TRBV5-1	CASSLSSPNEKLFF	TGCGCCAGCAGCTTGAGCTCTCCTAATGAAAAACTGTTTTTT
TRBJ1-3	13	NA	NA	TRBV7-2	CASSSLPGNTIYF	TGTGCCAGCAGCTCCCTACCTGGAAACACCATATATTTT
TRBJ1-1	13	NA	TRBD1	TRBV27	CASSFWGQGEAFF	TGTGCCAGCAGTTTTTGGGGACAGGGGGAAGCTTTCTTT
TRBJ1-1	16	few	TRBD1	TRBV5-6	CASSAGQGWRGTEAFF	TGTGCCAGCAGCGCGGGACAGGGCTGGAGGGGAACTGAAGCTTTCTTT
TRBJ2-7	16	NA	NA	TRBV18	CASSPGGRGAAYEQYF	TGTGCCAGCTCACCCGGCGGTAGGGGGGCCGCCTACGAGCAGTACTTC
TRBJ1-1	14	NA	TRBD1	TRBV25-1	CASRGQGAGTEAFF	TGTGCCAGCAGGGGACAGGGAGCGGGCACTGAAGCTTTCTTT